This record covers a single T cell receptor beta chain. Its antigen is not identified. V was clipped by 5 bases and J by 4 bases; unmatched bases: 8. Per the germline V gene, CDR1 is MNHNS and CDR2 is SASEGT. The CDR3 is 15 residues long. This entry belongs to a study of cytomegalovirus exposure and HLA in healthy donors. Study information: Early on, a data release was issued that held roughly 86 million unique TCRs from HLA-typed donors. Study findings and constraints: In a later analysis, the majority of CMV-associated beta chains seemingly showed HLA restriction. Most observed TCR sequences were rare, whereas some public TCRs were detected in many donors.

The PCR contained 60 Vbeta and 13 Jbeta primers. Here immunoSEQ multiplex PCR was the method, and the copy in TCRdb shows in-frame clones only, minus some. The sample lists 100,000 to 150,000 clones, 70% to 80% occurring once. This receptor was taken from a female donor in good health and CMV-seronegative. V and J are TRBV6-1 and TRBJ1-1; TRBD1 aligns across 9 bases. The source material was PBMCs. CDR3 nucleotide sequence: TGTGCCAGCAGTCCCCGGACAGGGGACGGCACTGAAGCTTTCTTT. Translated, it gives CASSPRTGDGTEAFF.